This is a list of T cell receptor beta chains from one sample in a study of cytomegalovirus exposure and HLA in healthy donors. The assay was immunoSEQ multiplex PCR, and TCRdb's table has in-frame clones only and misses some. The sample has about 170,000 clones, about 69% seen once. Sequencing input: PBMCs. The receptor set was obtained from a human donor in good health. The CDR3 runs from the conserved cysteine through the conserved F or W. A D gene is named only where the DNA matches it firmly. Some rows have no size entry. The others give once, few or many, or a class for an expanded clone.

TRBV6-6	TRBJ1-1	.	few	CASIHRGGPDTEAFF	TGTGCCAGCATCCACCGGGGGGGGCCGGACACTGAAGCTTTCTTT
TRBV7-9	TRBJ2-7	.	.	CASDGQGNYEQYF	TGTGCCAGCGACGGGCAGGGGAACTACGAGCAGTACTTC
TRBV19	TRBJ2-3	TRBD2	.	CASSISGGVHTQYF	TGTGCCAGTAGTATAAGCGGGGGGGTTCATACGCAGTATTTT
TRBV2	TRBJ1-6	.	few	CASSVRNNSPLHF	TGTGCCAGCAGCGTCAGGAATAATTCACCCCTCCACTTT
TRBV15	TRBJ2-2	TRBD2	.	CATSRTSGGGNTGELFF	TGTGCCACCAGCAGGACTAGCGGGGGGGGCAACACCGGGGAGCTGTTTTTT
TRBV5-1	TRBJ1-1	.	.	CASSLDPGNTEAFF	TGCGCCAGCAGCTTGGATCCAGGGAACACTGAAGCTTTCTTT
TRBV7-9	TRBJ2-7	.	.	CASSSMGGRHSYEQYF	TGTGCCAGCAGCTCGATGGGGGGTCGGCACTCCTACGAGCAGTACTTC
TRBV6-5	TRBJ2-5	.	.	CASSYVQQETQYF	TGTGCCAGCAGTTACGTTCAGCAAGAGACCCAGTACTTC
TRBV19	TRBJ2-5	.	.	CASSVGTQETQYF	TGTGCCAGTAGTGTGGGGACACAAGAGACCCAGTACTTC
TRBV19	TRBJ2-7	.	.	CASSMGGARDEQYF	TGTGCCAGTAGTATGGGGGGGGCGAGGGACGAGCAGTACTTC
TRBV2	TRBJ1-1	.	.	CASSAVDYTEAFF	TGTGCCAGCAGTGCAGTTGACTACACTGAAGCTTTCTTT
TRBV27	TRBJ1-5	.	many	CASSTSGQSNQPQHF	.
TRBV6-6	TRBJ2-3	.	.	CASSYSTSTTGDTQYF	TGTGCCAGCAGTTACTCGACTTCCACGACTGGGGATACGCAGTATTTT
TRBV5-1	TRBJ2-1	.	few	CASSLGGLYNEQFF	TGCGCCAGCAGCTTGGGTGGACTTTACAATGAGCAGTTCTTC
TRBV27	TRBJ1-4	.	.	CASSSVNPERNEKLFF	TGTGCCAGCAGTTCAGTAAATCCAGAAAGAAATGAAAAACTGTTTTTT
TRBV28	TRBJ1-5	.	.	CASSLLNQPQHF	TGTGCCAGCAGTTTATTAAATCAGCCCCAGCATTTT
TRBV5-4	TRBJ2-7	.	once	CASSLGGSPYEQYF	TGTGCCAGCAGCTTGGGAGGGTCCCCCTACGAGCAGTACTTC
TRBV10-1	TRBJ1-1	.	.	CASKGRNTEAFF	TGCGCCAGCAAAGGGAGGAACACTGAAGCTTTCTTT
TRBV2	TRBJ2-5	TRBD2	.	CASSWGGLQETQYF	TGTGCCAGCTCATGGGGGGGATTGCAAGAGACCCAGTACTTC
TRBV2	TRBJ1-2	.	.	CASSEANSPGYTF	TGTGCCAGCAGTGAAGCAAACAGCCCCGGCTACACCTTC
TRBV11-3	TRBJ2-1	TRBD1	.	CASSSRTGGTWNEQFF	TGTGCCAGCAGCTCCCGGACAGGGGGCACCTGGAATGAGCAGTTCTTC
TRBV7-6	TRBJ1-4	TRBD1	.	CASSFGDRPNEKLFF	TGTGCCAGCAGCTTCGGGGACAGGCCTAATGAAAAACTGTTTTTT
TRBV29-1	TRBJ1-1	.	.	CSVVGTARGAFF	TGCAGCGTTGTCGGGACTGCCCGTGGAGCTTTCTTT
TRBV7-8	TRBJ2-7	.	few	CASSLRSRRGYEQYF	TGTGCCAGCAGCTTAAGGTCCCGGCGGGGCTACGAGCAGTACTTC
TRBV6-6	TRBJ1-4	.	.	CASSPPRGAGVGLFF	TGTGCCAGCAGCCCACCGCGGGGCGCCGGGGTGGGACTGTTTTTT
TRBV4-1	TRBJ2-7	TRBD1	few	CASSQVPGQGHYEQYF	TGCGCCAGCAGCCAAGTACCGGGACAGGGACACTACGAGCAGTACTTC
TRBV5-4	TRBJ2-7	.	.	CASSSYRVDEQYF	TGTGCCAGCAGCTCCTACAGGGTGGACGAGCAGTACTTC
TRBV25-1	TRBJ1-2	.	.	CASSGDSRGYTF	TGTGCCAGCAGTGGAGACAGTCGGGGCTACACCTTC
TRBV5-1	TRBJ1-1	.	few	CASSFDRTLNTEAFF	TGCGCCAGCAGCTTTGACAGGACCTTGAACACTGAAGCTTTCTTT
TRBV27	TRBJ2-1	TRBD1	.	CASRDRGRQSSYNEQFF	TGTGCCAGCCGGGACAGGGGACGCCAGAGCTCCTACAATGAGCAGTTCTTC
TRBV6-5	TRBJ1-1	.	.	CASYLGVTEAFF	TGTGCCAGCTATTTAGGGGTCACTGAAGCTTTCTTT
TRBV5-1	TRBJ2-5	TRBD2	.	CASSLSGGLQETQYF	TGCGCCAGCAGCTTGAGCGGGGGACTCCAAGAGACCCAGTACTTC
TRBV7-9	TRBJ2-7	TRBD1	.	CASSTTGADPYEQYF	TGTGCCAGCAGCACGACAGGGGCCGACCCCTACGAGCAGTACTTC
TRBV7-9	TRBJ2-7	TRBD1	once	CASSSSGDRGPLGQYF	TGTGCCAGCAGCTCAAGCGGGGACAGGGGCCCCCTCGGGCAGTACTTC